This T cell receptor (beta chain) is drawn from a study of beta chain features in type 1 diabetes. Background on the study: Examination covered roughly 100,000,000 sorted cells spanning all samples.

The authors reverse transcribed all of the isolated RNA, so sequencing captured expressed TCRB transcripts. TCRdb's copy holds only in-frame clones and misses some; the assay was immunoSEQ multiplex PCR. In the table there are hundreds of thousands of clones, 10% to 15% of which are singletons. The study's findings and limits: VDJ junctions from patients with type 1 diabetes contained fewer insertions and more deletions. Shorter TCRB CDR3s, moderately but significantly so, were found in Type 1 diabetes patients in all four CD4+ subsets.

V was trimmed by 6 bases and J by 0 bases, leaving 8 bases between them. The length of the CDR3 is 12 residues. The germline CDR1 and CDR2 sequences are SQVTM and ANQGSEA. The authors took one heparinised blood draw, averaging roughly 120 mL, from each donor. Markers CD45RO/CCR7/CD25/CD127/CD95/CD27 served to sort CD4+ naive, central memory, regulatory and stem cell-like memory cells. In regard to this clone: Its antigen is unidentified. Other DNA sequences in this specimen translate into the identical CDR3.

This sequence originates from a man aged 18 to 29 with type 1 diabetes. The sequencing input was naive CD4+ T cells from blood. The V gene is TRBV29-1, the J gene TRBJ1-1; tentative D call: TRBD1 (6 bases). The CDR3 is CSVGQLNTEAFF. CDR3 nucleotides: TGCAGCGTCGGACAGTTGAACACTGAAGCTTTCTTT. Supplemented by reference TRBV29-1 and TRBJ1-1, the full variable domain reads SAVISQKPSRDICQRGTSLTIQCQVDSQVTMMFWYRQQPGQSLTLIATANQGSEATYESGFVIDKFPISRPNLTFSTLTVSNMSPEDSSIYLCSVGQLNTEAFFGQGTRLTVV.